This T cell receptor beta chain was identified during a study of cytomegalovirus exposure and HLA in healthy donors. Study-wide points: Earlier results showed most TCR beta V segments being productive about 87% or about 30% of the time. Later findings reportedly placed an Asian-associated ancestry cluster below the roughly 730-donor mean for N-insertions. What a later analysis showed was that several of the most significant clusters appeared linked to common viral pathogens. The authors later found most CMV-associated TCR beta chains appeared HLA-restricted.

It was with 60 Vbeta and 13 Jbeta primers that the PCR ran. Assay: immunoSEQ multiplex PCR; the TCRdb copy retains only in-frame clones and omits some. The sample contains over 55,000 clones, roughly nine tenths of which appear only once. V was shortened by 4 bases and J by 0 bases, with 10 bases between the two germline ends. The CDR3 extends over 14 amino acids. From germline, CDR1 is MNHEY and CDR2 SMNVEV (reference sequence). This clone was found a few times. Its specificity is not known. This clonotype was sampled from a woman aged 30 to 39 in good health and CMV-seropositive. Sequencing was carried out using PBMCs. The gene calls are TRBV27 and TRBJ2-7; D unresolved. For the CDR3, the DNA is TGTGCCAGCAGTTCCGGGTATCGCTCCTACGAGCAGTACTTC. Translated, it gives CASSSGYRSYEQYF.